This TCR beta chain was recovered during a study of tumor and adjacent non-tumor tissue in lung cancer. TCRbeta libraries were built with three rounds of nested PCR, modified from ARM-PCR. TCRdb re-analysed the multiplex PCR reads in MiXCR, keeping a single row per CDR3 protein. The top ten clones hold 15% to 20% of a sample with over 130,000 distinct CDR3 sequences, roughly 70% of them seen once. Germline values: CDR1 SGHAT, CDR2 FQDESV (reference sequence). The CDR3 spans 15 residues. Details on this clonotype: A junction boundary mismatches the germline segment, possibly from a read error.

RNA was extracted from bulk tissue without any cell sorting. The source of this sequence is a man aged 55 to 70 with small cell lung cancer. Specimen: lung tumor tissue. This rearrangement joins TRBV11-1 to TRBJ2-1; D perhaps matches TRBD2 (6 bases). CDR3 amino acids: CASGLGLMLGGEQFF. For the CDR3, the DNA is TGTGCCAGCGGCTTAGGACTGATGCTCGGGGGTGAGCAGTTCTTC.